This TCR beta chain was sequenced during a study of blood T cell repertoires in COVID-19. Study-level information: Italy, Spain and the United States were the sources of the convalescent and acute COVID-19 samples. Sources were T cells, B-cell-depleted T cells, or PBMCs; the material itself was cDNA or gDNA.

Per the original methods: Nucleated cell number was recorded as an estimate derived from reference gene primer amplification. Clones were read by immunoSEQ multiplex PCR, and TCRdb kept only the in-frame ones, dropping some. Clone size and V and J calls were adopted from that table, with D and trimming inferred from the DNA. The sample shows 150,000 to 200,000 clones, roughly 90% of them seen only once. The CDR3 totals 16 residues. Trimming cost V 1 base and J 2 bases, with 15 bases left between them. Germline loops: CDR1 LNHNV, CDR2 YYDKDF (reference sequence). The sequence came from a man aged 55 to 70 with active or convalescent COVID-19. This chain uses TRBV15 with TRBJ2-7; D may be TRBD2 (7 bases). The sample consisted of peripheral blood. The CDR3 reads CATSRVRGALTYEQYF. The CDR3 coding sequence is TGTGCCACCAGCAGAGTTCGGGGGGCGCTTACCTACGAGCAGTACTTC.